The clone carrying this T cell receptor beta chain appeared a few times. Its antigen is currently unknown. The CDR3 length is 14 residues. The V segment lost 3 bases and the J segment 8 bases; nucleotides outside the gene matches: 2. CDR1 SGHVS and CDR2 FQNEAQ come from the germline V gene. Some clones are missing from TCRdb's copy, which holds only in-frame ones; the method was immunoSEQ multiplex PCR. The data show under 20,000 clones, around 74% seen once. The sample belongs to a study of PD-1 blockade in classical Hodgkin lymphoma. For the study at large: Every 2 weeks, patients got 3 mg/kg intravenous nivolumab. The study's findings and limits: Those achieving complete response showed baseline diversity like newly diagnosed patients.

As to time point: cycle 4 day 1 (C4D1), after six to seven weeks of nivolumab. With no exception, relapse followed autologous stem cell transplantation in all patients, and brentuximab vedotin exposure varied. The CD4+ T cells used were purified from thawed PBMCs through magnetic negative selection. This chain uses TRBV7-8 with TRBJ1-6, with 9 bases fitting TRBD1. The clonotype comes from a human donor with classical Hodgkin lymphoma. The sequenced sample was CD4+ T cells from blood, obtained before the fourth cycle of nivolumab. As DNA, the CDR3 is TGTGCCAGCAGCTTTGGGACAGGGCATTCACCCCTCCACTTT. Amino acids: CASSFGTGHSPLHF.